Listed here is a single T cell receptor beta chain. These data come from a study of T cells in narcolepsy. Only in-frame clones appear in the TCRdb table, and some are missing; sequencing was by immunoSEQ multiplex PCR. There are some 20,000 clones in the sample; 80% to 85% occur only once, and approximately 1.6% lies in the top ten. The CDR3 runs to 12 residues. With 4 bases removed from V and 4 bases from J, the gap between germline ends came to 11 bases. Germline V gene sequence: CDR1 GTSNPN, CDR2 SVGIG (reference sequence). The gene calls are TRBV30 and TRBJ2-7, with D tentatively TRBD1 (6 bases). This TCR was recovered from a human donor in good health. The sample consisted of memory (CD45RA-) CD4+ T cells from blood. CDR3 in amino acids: CAWNPTGYEQYF. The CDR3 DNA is TGTGCCTGGAACCCGACAGGATACGAGCAGTACTTC.